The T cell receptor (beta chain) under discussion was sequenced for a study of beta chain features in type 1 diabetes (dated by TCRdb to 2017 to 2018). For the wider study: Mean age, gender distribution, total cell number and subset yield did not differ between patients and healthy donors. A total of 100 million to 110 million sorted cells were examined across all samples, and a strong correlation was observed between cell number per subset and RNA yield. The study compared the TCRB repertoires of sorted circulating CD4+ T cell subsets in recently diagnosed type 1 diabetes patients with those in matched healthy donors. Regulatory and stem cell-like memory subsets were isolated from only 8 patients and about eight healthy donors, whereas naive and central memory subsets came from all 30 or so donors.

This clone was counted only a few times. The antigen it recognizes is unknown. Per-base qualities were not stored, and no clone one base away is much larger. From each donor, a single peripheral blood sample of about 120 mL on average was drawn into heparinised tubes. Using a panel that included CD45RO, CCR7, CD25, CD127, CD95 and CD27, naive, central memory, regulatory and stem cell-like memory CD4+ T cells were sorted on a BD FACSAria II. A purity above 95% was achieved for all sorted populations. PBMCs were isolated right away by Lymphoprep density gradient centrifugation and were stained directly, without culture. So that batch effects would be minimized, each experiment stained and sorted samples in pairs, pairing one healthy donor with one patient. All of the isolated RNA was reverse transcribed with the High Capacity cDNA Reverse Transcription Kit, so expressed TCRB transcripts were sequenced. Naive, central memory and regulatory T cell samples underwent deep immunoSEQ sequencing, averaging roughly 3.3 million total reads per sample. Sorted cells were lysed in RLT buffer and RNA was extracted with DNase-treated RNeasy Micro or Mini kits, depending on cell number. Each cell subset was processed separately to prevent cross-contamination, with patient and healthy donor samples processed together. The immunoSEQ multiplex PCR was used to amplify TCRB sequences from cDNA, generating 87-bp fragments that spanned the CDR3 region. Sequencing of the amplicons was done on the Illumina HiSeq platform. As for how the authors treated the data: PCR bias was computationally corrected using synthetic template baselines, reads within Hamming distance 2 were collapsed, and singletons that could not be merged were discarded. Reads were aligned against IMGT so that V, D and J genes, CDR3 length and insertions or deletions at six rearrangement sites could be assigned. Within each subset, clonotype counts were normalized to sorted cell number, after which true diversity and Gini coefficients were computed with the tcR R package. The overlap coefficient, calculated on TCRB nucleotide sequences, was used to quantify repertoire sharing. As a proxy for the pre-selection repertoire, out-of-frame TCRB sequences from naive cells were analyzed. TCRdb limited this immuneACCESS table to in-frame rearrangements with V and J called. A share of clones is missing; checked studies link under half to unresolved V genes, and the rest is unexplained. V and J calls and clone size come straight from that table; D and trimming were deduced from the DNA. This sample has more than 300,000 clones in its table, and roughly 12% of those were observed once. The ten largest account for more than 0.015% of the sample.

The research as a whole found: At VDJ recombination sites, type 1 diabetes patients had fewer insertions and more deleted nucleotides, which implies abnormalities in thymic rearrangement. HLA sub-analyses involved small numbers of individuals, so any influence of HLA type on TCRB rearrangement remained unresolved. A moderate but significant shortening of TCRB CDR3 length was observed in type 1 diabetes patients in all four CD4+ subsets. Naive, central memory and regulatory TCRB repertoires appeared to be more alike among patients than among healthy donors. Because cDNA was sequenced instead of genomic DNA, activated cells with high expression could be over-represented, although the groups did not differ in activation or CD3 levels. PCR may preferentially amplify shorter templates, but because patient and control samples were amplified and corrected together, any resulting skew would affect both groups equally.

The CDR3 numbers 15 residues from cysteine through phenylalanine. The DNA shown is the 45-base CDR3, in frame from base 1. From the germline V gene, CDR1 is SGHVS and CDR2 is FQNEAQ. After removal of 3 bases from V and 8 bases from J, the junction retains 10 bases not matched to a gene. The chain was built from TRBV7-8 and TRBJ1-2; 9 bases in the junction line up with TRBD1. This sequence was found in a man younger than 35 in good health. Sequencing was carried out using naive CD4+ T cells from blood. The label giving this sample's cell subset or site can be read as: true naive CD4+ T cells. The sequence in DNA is TGTGCCAGCAGCTTTCCGGGACAGGGATCGAAGGGCTACACCTTC. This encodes CASSFPGQGSKGYTF.